This T cell receptor beta chain was sequenced during a study of T-cell memory formation after mild COVID-19. Regarding this clonotype: The antigen remains undetermined.

Trimming removed 1 base from V and 4 bases from J, with 10 bases in between. Per germline, CDR1 MGHRA and CDR2 YSYEKL. This CDR3 has 14 residues. Constant-segment primers and 5'RACE yielded cDNA libraries for TCR alpha and TCR beta, each carrying sample barcodes and UMIs. TCRdb passed the 5' RACE reads through MiXCR, listing each CDR3 protein once. This table has some 280,000 distinct CDR3 sequences, around 15% appearing once. Whole-study results and caveats: Clones contracting over day 15 to 85 were CD4/CD8 balanced, with later expanders leaning CD4+.

The source of this sequence is a man in his late teens or twenties who had mild COVID-19 (a few samples of this study predate the infection). Cell type and time point are not known. The V and J genes are TRBV4-1 and TRBJ1-2; TRBD1 might be the D (6 bases). The sample consisted of PBMCs or a T cell subset sorted from them (not recorded which). In DNA form, the CDR3 reads TGCGCCAGCAGCCAAGTCACAGGGATCTATGGCTACACCTTC. It encodes CASSQVTGIYGYTF.